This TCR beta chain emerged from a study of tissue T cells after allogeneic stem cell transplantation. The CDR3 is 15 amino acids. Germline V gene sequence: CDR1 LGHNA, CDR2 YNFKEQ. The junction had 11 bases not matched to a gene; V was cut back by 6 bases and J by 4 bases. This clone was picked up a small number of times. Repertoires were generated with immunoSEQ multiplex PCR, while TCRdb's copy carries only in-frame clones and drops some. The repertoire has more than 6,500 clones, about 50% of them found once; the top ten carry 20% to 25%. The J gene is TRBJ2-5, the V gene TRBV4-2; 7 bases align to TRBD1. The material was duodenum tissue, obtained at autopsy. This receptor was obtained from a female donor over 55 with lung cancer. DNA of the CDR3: TGTGCCAGCAGTCTTACGACAGGGTCAGCAGAGACCCAGTACTTC. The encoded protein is CASSLTTGSAETQYF.